A single sample gave rise to the 9 T cell receptor beta chains below, sequenced in a study of T cell responses to AZD1222 COVID-19 vaccine. The table came from immunoSEQ multiplex PCR; TCRdb's copy has only in-frame clones and leaves some out. The sample contains around 100,000 clones, less than 85% of which appear only once. The specimen was peripheral blood, collected 28 days after the second AZD1222 dose. Source of these receptors: an adult who received the AZD1222 COVID-19 vaccine.

The chain recombines TRBV15 with TRBJ2-7, with TRBD2 matching 10 bases. The CDR3 consists of 18 residues. V shed 0 bases and J 5 bases; nucleotides not matched to a gene: 13. CDR1 LNHNV and CDR2 YYDKDF come from the germline V gene (reference sequence). The CDR3 sequence: CATSRDGPWTSGLNEQYF. The CDR3 DNA reads TGTGCCACCAGCAGAGATGGCCCTTGGACTAGCGGCCTGAACGAGCAGTACTTC.

The genes are TRBV19 and TRBJ2-1; TRBD2 matches 12 bases. The CDR3 sequence is 19 residues long. Germline values: CDR1 LNHDA, CDR2 SQIVND (reference sequence). V lost 2 bases to trimming and J lost 2 bases; unmatched junction nucleotides: 10. The CDR3 protein is CASSIRGLAGGPPYNEQFF. The DNA for the CDR3 is TGTGCCAGTAGTATACGCGGGCTAGCGGGAGGGCCCCCCTACAATGAGCAGTTCTTC. Using reference TRBV19 and TRBJ2-1 for the parts outside the CDR3, the full variable domain is DGGITQSPKYLFRKEGQNVTLSCEQNLNHDAMYWYRQDPGQGLRLIYYSQIVNDFQKGDIAEGYSVSREKKESFPLTVTSAQKNPTAFYLCASSIRGLAGGPPYNEQFFGPGTRLTVL.

Only one count was recorded for this clone. The V and J genes are TRBV7-9 and TRBJ1-3; D remains unclear. There are 14 residues in the CDR3. Looked up from germline, CDR1 is SEHNR and CDR2 is FQNEAQ (reference sequence). V was cut by 5 bases and J by 4 bases, with 12 bases left in between. The CDR3: CASSPGLSGNTIYF. The CDR3, as DNA: TGTGCCAGCAGCCCGGGGTTGTCCGGAAACACCATATATTTT.

This rearrangement joins TRBV7-2 to TRBJ2-7; D unresolved. CDR1 and CDR2 from the germline V gene are SGHTA and FQGNSA. This CDR3 region has 14 residues. Trimming shortened V by 3 bases and J by 2 bases, and 11 bases separated the two germline ends. CDR3 DNA sequence: TGTGCCAGCAGCTTGTCTGGTCAGCCCTACGAGCAGTACTTC. Translating it yields CASSLSGQPYEQYF.

The rearrangement links TRBV7-3 to TRBJ2-1, with 9 bases lining up with TRBD1. CDR1 and CDR2 (germline): SGHTA, FQGTGA. The CDR3 totals 16 residues. The J segment lost 6 bases and the V segment lost 4 bases, leaving 10 bases of the junction unmatched. The CDR3 sequence: CASSSAQGQGSNEQFF. The DNA of the CDR3 is TGTGCCAGCAGCTCGGCGCAGGGACAGGGTTCCAATGAGCAGTTCTTC. The full variable domain, completed using reference TRBV7-3 and TRBJ2-1, is GAGVSQTPSNKVTEKGKYVELRCDPISGHTALYWYRQSLGQGPEFLIYFQGTGAADDSGLPNDRFFAVRPEGSVSTLKIQRTERGDSAVYLCASSSAQGQGSNEQFFGPGTRLTVL.

DNA of the CDR3: TGTGCCAGCAGCAGGGAACTAGCGGGTGTTTACGAGCAGTACTTC. It encodes CASSRELAGVYEQYF. The rearrangement joins TRBV5-6 to TRBJ2-7, with TRBD2 matching over 9 bases. The CDR3 consists of 15 residues. The germline V gene has CDR1 SGHDT and CDR2 YYEEEE. Losses at the gene ends were 4 bases for V and 4 bases for J; bases not matched to a gene: 9.

The chain carries TRBV20-1 and TRBJ2-3; no reliable D call. From germline, CDR1 is DFQATT and CDR2 SNEGSKA (reference sequence). Trimming removed 6 bases from V and 2 bases from J, with 3 bases in between. The CDR3 spans 10 residues. The DNA for the CDR3 is TGCAGTGCCCTCACAGATACGCAGTATTTT. This encodes CSALTDTQYF.

The V call is TRBV30, the J call TRBJ2-7; 7 nucleotides line up with TRBD1. J was trimmed by 6 bases and V by 3 bases; bases with no gene match: 2. CDR1 and CDR2 from the germline V gene are GTSNPN and SVGIG (reference sequence). The CDR3 spans 11 residues. CDR3 sequence reads: CAWRGGSEQYF. The CDR3 DNA is TGTGCCTGGAGAGGGGGCAGCGAGCAGTACTTC.

The chain recombines TRBV4-1 with TRBJ2-7; D is unclear. Germline CDR1 is MGHRA and CDR2 is YSYEKL. Trimming left V 4 bases short and J 0 bases short, with 13 bases between. The CDR3 totals 15 residues. In DNA, the CDR3 is TGCGCCAGCAGCCTCGAATCTGATCGCTCCTACGAGCAGTACTTC. Translated: CASSLESDRSYEQYF.